A single sample gave rise to the 12 T cell receptor beta chains below, sequenced in a study of T cell repertoires in cytomegalovirus infection. TCRdb analysed the reads with MiXCR anew, one entry per CDR3 protein. This table holds about 150,000 distinct CDR3 sequences, roughly a quarter found once. Sequencing was carried out using PBMCs. These receptors all stem from a human donor in good health (CMV status not recorded). Some clones in this sample may be carry-over from other donors' samples.

V usage is TRBV10-2 and J usage is TRBJ1-5; D gene uncertain. The V gene lost 2 bases and the J gene lost 4 bases, with 9 bases spanning the gap. The CDR3 extends over 14 amino acids. Germline CDR1 is WSHSY and CDR2 is SAAADI. The CDR3 sequence: CASSEPLANQPQHF. CDR3 in DNA: TGCGCCAGCAGTGAGCCTTTAGCTAATCAGCCCCAGCATTTT.

There are a few counts of this clonotype. V is TRBV7-3 and J is TRBJ2-2; 11 bases match TRBD2. CDR3 size: 16 residues. V lost 8 bases, J lost 6 bases, and 11 bases stayed unmatched. Germline V gene sequence: CDR1 SGHTA, CDR2 FQGTGA. CDR3 sequence: CASSSQAGLAAGELFF. CDR3 bases: TGTGCCAGCTCCTCCCAGGCGGGACTAGCGGCCGGGGAGCTGTTTTTT.

In this sample, this clonotype turned up many times. The rearrangement joins TRBV24-1 to TRBJ2-2, with D perhaps matching TRBD1 or TRBD2 (5 bases each). Trimming cost V 5 bases and J 6 bases, with 12 bases left between them. Per germline, CDR1 KGHDR and CDR2 SFDVKD. CDR3 length: 14 residues. For the CDR3, the DNA is TGTGCCACCAGTGGGACCCTGGGACCCGGGGAGCTGTTTTTT. Protein: CATSGTLGPGELFF.

This clonotype was recorded many times. V usage is TRBV28 and J usage is TRBJ2-7; 9 bases agree with TRBD1. Trimming cost V 3 bases and J 2 bases; bases outside gene matches: 2. The CDR3 runs 14 residues. CDR1 is MDHEN, CDR2 SYDVKM, per germline. The CDR3 is CASSFRDRAYEQYF. The CDR3 nucleotides read TGTGCCAGCAGTTTCCGGGACAGGGCCTACGAGCAGTACTTC.

The CDR3 protein is CASTELPGQSYEQYF. For the CDR3, the DNA is TGTGCCAGCACCGAGCTCCCCGGACAGAGCTACGAGCAGTACTTC. This chain joins TRBV12-3 or TRBV12-4 and TRBJ2-7, with D maybe TRBD1 (6 bases). This CDR3 is built from 15 residues. The germline V and J ends were trimmed by 7 bases and 3 bases, with 19 bases remaining between them.

This clonotype was counted at least ten times. The V call is TRBV7-2, the J call TRBJ2-1; D perhaps matches TRBD2 (6 bases). V lost 2 bases, J lost 9 bases, and 11 bases lay in between. Looked up from germline, CDR1 is SGHTA and CDR2 is FQGNSA. The CDR3 is 13 amino acids. The CDR3 reads CASSLTRGGEQFF. CDR3 coding DNA: TGTGCCAGCAGCTTAACAAGGGGAGGTGAGCAGTTCTTC.

In this sample, this clonotype turned up many times. This chain connects TRBV14 to TRBJ2-2, with D perhaps matching TRBD1 (6 bases). The germline V gene encodes CDR1 SGHDN and CDR2 FVKESK. The V end lost 0 bases, the J end lost 6 bases, and 8 bases lay between the germline ends. The CDR3 totals 14 residues. The CDR3 region is CASSQDTGSGELFF. The CDR3 nucleotides read TGTGCCAGCAGCCAAGATACAGGGTCCGGGGAGCTGTTTTTT.

Worth noting for this clonotype: The germline gene is not matched at one end of the junction; a read error may be the cause. The V gene is TRBV5-4, the J gene TRBJ2-7; maybe TRBD1 (5 bases). The CDR3 contains 16 residues. CDR1 is SGHNT, CDR2 YYREEE, per germline (reference sequence). The CDR3: CACSHLDSQGDYEQYF. The CDR3 DNA is TGTGCCTGCAGCCACCTTGACAGCCAGGGTGACTACGAGCAGTACTTC. The full variable domain, completed using reference TRBV5-4 and TRBJ2-7, is ETGVTQSPTHLIKTRGQQVTLRCSSQSGHNTVSWYQQALGQGPQFIFQYYREEENGRGNFPPRFSGLQFPNYSSELNVNALELDDSALYLCACSHLDSQGDYEQYFGPGTRLTVT.

This clonotype was seen only once. The chain uses TRBV2 and TRBJ2-7; D perhaps matches TRBD1 (5 bases). Germline V gene lookup returns CDR1 SNHLY and CDR2 FYNNEI. The V and J ends lost 11 bases and 3 bases respectively, with 14 bases between them. This CDR3 has 12 residues. CDR3 residues: CASESGLYEQYF. The DNA for the CDR3 is TGTGCCTCTGAGTCAGGGCTCTACGAGCAGTACTTC.

In this sample, this clonotype turned up a few times. A much larger clone is a single base away; this may be a read error. CDR3 loop: CASSPDTYEQYF. In nucleotides, the CDR3 is TGTGCCAGCAGTCCCGACACCTACGAGCAGTACTTC. V gene TRBV12-3 or TRBV12-4 combines with J gene TRBJ2-7; the D is unclear. Trimming took 5 bases from V and 2 from J, leaving 7 bases between them. This CDR3 has 12 residues.

The chain links TRBV7-2 to TRBJ1-5; D unclear. Germline lookup yields CDR1 SGHTA and CDR2 FQGNSA. Trimming stripped 1 base from V and 5 bases from J, with 6 bases between. This CDR3 region has 13 residues. CDR3 DNA sequence: TGTGCCAGCAGCTTAGTCAAGGATCAGCCCCAGCATTTT. Encoded protein: CASSLVKDQPQHF.

Ten or more counts support this clonotype. The chain carries TRBV12-3 or TRBV12-4 and TRBJ1-1, with no clear D. V was cut by 1 base and J by 1 base, with 7 bases left in between. This CDR3 contains 14 residues. CDR3 nucleotides: TGTGCCAGCAGTTTAGGACAACCGAACACTGAAGCTTTCTTT. It codes for CASSLGQPNTEAFF.